The clone carrying this T cell receptor beta chain was seen a few times. What it binds is unknown. Primers for the PCR totalled 60 Vbeta and 13 Jbeta. Sequencing was performed with immunoSEQ multiplex PCR; in TCRdb, only in-frame clones are kept and a portion is missing. Of about 100,000 clones listed, approximately 74% were seen once; the top ten hold roughly 15%. Despite likely unrecorded immune exposures, the donors were nominally healthy at the time of sampling. The CDR3 covers 14 residues. The V end was cut by 6 bases, the J end by 9 bases, with 18 bases between. Germline CDR1 MNHEY, CDR2 SVGAGI. This record belongs to a study of cytomegalovirus exposure and HLA in healthy donors. Whole-study results and caveats: As confirmed in vitro, three CMV-associated chains were specific for CMV antigens. The study reported that TCR beta sequences accurately predicted HLA-A and HLA-B alleles in most subjects.

The chain links TRBV6-5 to TRBJ2-1; a weak D match, TRBD1 (5 bases). This clonotype was obtained from a woman aged 40 to 50 in good health and CMV-seropositive. The sequencing sample was made of PBMCs. The CDR3 is CASSRQPQAIEQFF. The CDR3, as DNA: TGTGCCAGCAGCAGACAGCCCCAGGCCATTGAGCAGTTCTTC.